The 16 T cell receptor beta chains in this list originate from one sample, sequenced in a study of regulatory T cells in long-lasting Graves disease. Time point of the sample: newly diagnosed GD, antithyroid drugs for less than 3 months. Researchers made the TCR library from RNA that was extracted from PBMCs. Arm-PCR of CDR3 regions with iRepertoire HTBI primers generated TCR beta libraries. TCRdb re-called the multiplex PCR reads with MiXCR, one entry per CDR3 protein. The sample yields about 430,000 distinct CDR3 sequences, 14% to 15% seen once. In addition, the sample was reused for a study of T cells in Graves' hyperthyroidism and ophthalmopathy.

The input for sequencing was peripheral blood mononuclear cells (PBMCs), taken at new diagnosis, from a patient treated with antithyroid drugs. These receptors originate from a middle-aged woman with Graves disease.

This clonotype was seen a handful of times. The chain has TRBV6-2 or TRBV6-3 and TRBJ2-1; 12 bases match TRBD2. Germline V gene data show CDR1 as MNHEY and CDR2 as SVGEGT. The CDR3 spans 16 residues. Trimming removed 0 bases from V and 9 bases from J; junction bases left unmatched: 6. CDR3 DNA sequence: TGTGCCAGCAGTTACTCTGGACTAGCGGGGCGAATTGAGCAGTTCTTC. It translates to CASSYSGLAGRIEQFF.

This rearrangement joins TRBV6-1 to TRBJ1-1; 7 bases match TRBD1. Per germline, CDR1 MNHNS and CDR2 SASEGT. The CDR3 covers 11 residues. V dropped 9 bases and J dropped 6; count of bases not matched to a gene: 4. DNA of the CDR3: TGTGCCAGTAAGACAGGGCCTGAAGCTTTCTTT. Translated: CASKTGPEAFF.

In its sample, this clonotype was seen once. Since a much larger clone is just one base distant, this may be a read error. The V gene is TRBV10-2, the J gene TRBJ2-1; TRBD2 might be the D (5 bases). The germline CDR1 and CDR2 sequences are WSHSY and SAAADI. There are 16 residues in the CDR3. This CDR3 reads CATDRDGVILYNEQSF. In DNA form, the CDR3 reads TGCGCCACCGATCGCGACGGGGTCATCCTCTACAATGAGCAGTCCTTC.

The gene calls are TRBV6-1 and TRBJ1-2; 10 bases map to TRBD1. Germline CDR1 is MNHNS and CDR2 is SASEGT. V lost 6 bases to trimming and J lost 7 bases; unmatched junction nucleotides: 2. The CDR3 runs to 12 residues. The CDR3: CASSRTGGGYTF. DNA of the CDR3: TGTGCCAGCAGCCGGACAGGGGGTGGCTACACCTTC.

The V and J genes are TRBV6-2 or TRBV6-3 and TRBJ2-2, with D perhaps assigned TRBD1 or TRBD2 (5 bases each). V lost 2 bases to trimming and J lost 5 bases, with 9 bases between them. In germline, CDR1 is MNHEY, CDR2 SVGEGT. The CDR3 extends over 14 amino acids. The CDR3 loop is CASSYTWGTGELFF. The CDR3 nucleotides read TGTGCCAGCAGTTACACATGGGGGACCGGGGAGCTGTTTTTT.

Many counts were recorded for this clonotype. In DNA, the CDR3 is TGTGCCAGCAGTTTAGGGGTGGGAAACGAGCAGTACTTC. As protein: CASSLGVGNEQYF. The genes are TRBV12-3 or TRBV12-4 and TRBJ2-7; D gene uncertain. The CDR3 is 13 residues long. V lost 1 base and J lost 5, with 9 bases in between.

This chain uses TRBV6-2 or TRBV6-3 with TRBJ2-5; D might be TRBD2 (5 bases). Trimming left V 8 bases short and J 3 bases short, with 13 bases between. CDR1 and CDR2 from the germline V gene are MNHEY and SVGEGT. The CDR3 contains 13 residues. The DNA of the CDR3 is TGTGCCAGCGAGTCCCACGGGGAAGAGACCCAGTACTTC. Protein product: CASESHGEETQYF.

The rearrangement uses TRBV5-6 and TRBJ2-7; D may match TRBD1 or TRBD2 (6 bases each). The germline V gene has CDR1 SGHDT and CDR2 YYEEEE. The CDR3 has 14 amino acids. Trimming took 1 base from V and 3 from J, leaving 11 bases between them. The CDR3 DNA is TGTGCCAGCAGCTTGTGGGGGGCGATCTACGAGCAGTACTTC. As protein: CASSLWGAIYEQYF.

In this sample, this clonotype turned up a few times. The CDR3 DNA reads as TGTGCCAGCAGTCGGGACAGTTTCTCTGGAGGCACCTTC. Its protein product is CASSRDSFSGGTF. This chain uses TRBV6-2 or TRBV6-3 with TRBJ1-2, with 7 bases matching TRBD1. Germline V gene lookup returns CDR1 MNHEY and CDR2 SVGEGT. Trimming cost V 5 bases and J 13 bases; bases outside gene matches: 13. The CDR3 contains 13 residues.

This clonotype was recorded a few times. The gene calls are TRBV30 and TRBJ2-5, with 7 nucleotides matching TRBD1. V lost 3 bases, J lost 4 bases, and 11 bases stayed unmatched. CDR3 length: 15 residues. The germline V gene has CDR1 GTSNPN and CDR2 SVGIG (reference sequence). CDR3 DNA: TGTGCCTGGAGCCCCTCCGGGACAGTCGTAGAGACCCAGTACTTC. Residues: CAWSPSGTVVETQYF.

This clonotype was found many times. The chain couples TRBV20-1 to TRBJ2-1, with a weak D call TRBD1 (5 bases). CDR1 DFQATT and CDR2 SNEGSKA come from the germline V gene (reference sequence). The CDR3 loop spans 12 amino acids. V was trimmed by 1 base and J by 4 bases, leaving 5 bases between them. CDR3 amino acids: CSARAGYNEQFF. The DNA of the CDR3 is TGCAGTGCTAGAGCAGGGTACAATGAGCAGTTCTTC.

The chain is built from TRBV5-4 and TRBJ1-3; 9 nucleotides agree with TRBD1. Looked up from germline, CDR1 is SGHNT and CDR2 is YYREEE (reference sequence). This CDR3 has 16 residues. V lost 4 bases and J lost 0; bases outside the gene matches: 5. The CDR3 loop reads CASSRDRAISGNTIYF. CDR3 DNA: TGTGCCAGCAGCCGGGACAGGGCGATCTCTGGAAACACCATATATTTT.

This clonotype was counted between two and nine times. The chain recombines TRBV19 with TRBJ1-4; D unresolved. Trimming shortened V by 2 bases and J by 3 bases, and 10 bases separated the two germline ends. The germline gives CDR1 LNHDA, CDR2 SQIVND (reference sequence). CDR3 length: 15 residues. The CDR3 coding sequence is TGTGCCAGTAGTATAAGGAGAGCATCTAATGAAAAACTGTTTTTT. This sequence encodes CASSIRRASNEKLFF.

This clonotype was observed many times. The chain uses TRBV6-2 or TRBV6-3 and TRBJ1-5, with a tentative D call TRBD1 (6 bases). CDR3 length: 16 residues. Germline V gives CDR1 MNHEY, CDR2 SVGEGT. Trimming shortened V by 5 bases and J by 2 bases, and 16 bases separated the two germline ends. The CDR3 loop reads CASSDLTGFGNQPQHF. The CDR3 DNA sequence: TGTGCCAGCAGTGATTTAACAGGGTTCGGCAATCAGCCCCAGCATTTT.

This clonotype was found a few times. This chain uses TRBV28 with TRBJ1-2; 8 bases align to TRBD1. CDR1 and CDR2 (germline): MDHEN, SYDVKM. The CDR3 runs 13 residues. J gave up 4 bases and V 11 bases, and 9 bases lay outside the gene matches. The CDR3 spells CAATDRVIYGYTF. The CDR3 DNA reads TGTGCCGCCACGGACAGGGTGATCTATGGCTACACCTTC.

This clonotype is a singleton in its sample. A read error is possible here, since a much larger clone lies one base away. The DNA of the CDR3 is TGTGCCAGCAGCTTAAGCGGTATTGGCAGGGGGGGACCCTACGAGCAGTACTTC. Amino acid sequence: CASSLSGIGRGGPYEQYF. The chain uses TRBV7-9 and TRBJ2-7; possibly TRBD1 or TRBD2 for D (7 bases each). The CDR3 covers 18 residues. The germline CDR1 and CDR2 sequences are SEHNR and FQNEAQ (reference sequence). Trimming removed 2 bases at V and 2 bases at J, with 22 bases between.